The clone carrying this T cell receptor (beta chain) showed up just a few times. A read error may account for a junction end that differs from germline. The CDR3 extends over 15 amino acids. Germline CDR1 reads SNHLY; CDR2 reads FYNNEI. TCRdb passed the reads through MiXCR, listing each CDR3 protein once. The profile shows around 190,000 distinct CDR3 sequences, approximately 15% of them singletons. This sample is drawn from a study of T cell repertoires in cytomegalovirus infection. This clonotype was obtained from a human donor in good health (CMV status not recorded). Some clones in this sample may be carry-over from other donors' samples. The chain combines TRBV2 with TRBJ1-1, with 9 bases aligning to TRBD1. Material: PBMCs. The CDR3 spells CASREADRGRTEAFF. The CDR3, as DNA: TGTGCCAGCAGGGAAGCGGACAGGGGAAGAACTGAAGCTTTCTTT.